A selection of T cell receptor beta chains follows, all from one sample in a study of cytomegalovirus exposure and HLA in healthy donors. Libraries were prepared by immunoSEQ multiplex PCR; TCRdb keeps only in-frame clonotypes and omits some of them. The profile shows about 130,000 clones, about 74% of them singletons. Sequenced sample: PBMCs. The receptor set was obtained from a man in his forties or fifties in good health and CMV-seropositive. Each CDR3 is given with its conserved first and last residue. Each record gives: J gene, clone size, V gene, D gene, CDR3 protein, CDR3 DNA. A D gene is named only where the DNA matches it firmly. Only some rows state a clone size, as once, few, many or a class for expanded clones.

TRBJ2-3 . TRBV6-5 TRBD1 CASSYRTGRDTQYF TGTGCCAGCAGTTATAGGACAGGAAGAGATACGCAGTATTTT
TRBJ1-2 . TRBV7-6 . CASSLAAGRGYTF TGTGCCAGCAGCTTAGCTGCGGGTCGCGGCTACACCTTC
TRBJ2-7 . TRBV10-3 . CAISESTQPRF TGTGCCATCAGTGAGTCGACTCAACCTCGCTTC
TRBJ1-1 . TRBV5-4 . CASSLGPGTPNTEAFF TGTGCCAGCAGCTTGGGACCCGGGACACCGAACACTGAAGCTTTCTTT
TRBJ1-6 . TRBV2 . CASSADRKNSPLHF TGTGCCAGCAGTGCGGACAGAAAGAATTCACCCCTCCACTTT
TRBJ2-3 few TRBV10-3 TRBD2 CAIRGSGGGSTDTQYF TGTGCCATCAGGGGATCCGGCGGGGGGAGCACAGATACGCAGTATTTT
TRBJ1-6 once TRBV27 TRBD1 CASRPDRGVGDSPLHF TGTGCCAGCAGGCCGGACAGGGGAGTAGGGGATTCACCCCTCCACTTT
TRBJ1-3 . TRBV4-1 . CASSHQGWGRLDNTIYF TGCGCCAGCAGCCACCAGGGTTGGGGGCGCCTGGACAACACCATATATTTT
TRBJ2-3 . TRBV5-6 . CASSLATRSRTDTQYF TGTGCCAGCAGCTTGGCCACCAGGTCTCGCACAGATACGCAGTATTTT
TRBJ2-7 few TRBV6-1 TRBD1 CASSVRGLYYEQYF TGTGCCAGCAGTGTCAGGGGGCTCTACTACGAGCAGTACTTC
TRBJ2-7 . TRBV7-9 TRBD2 CASSSGIGAGGNYEQYF TGTGCCAGCAGCTCGGGAATCGGAGCGGGAGGCAACTACGAGCAGTACTTC
TRBJ2-1 . TRBV9 . CASSAPPGDEQFF TGTGCCAGCAGCGCCCCCCCCGGTGATGAGCAGTTCTTC
TRBJ2-3 . TRBV9 . CASSAVLTDTQYF TGTGCCAGCAGCGCGGTCCTCACAGATACGCAGTATTTT
TRBJ2-1 . TRBV5-1 . CASSLLLTGAQPYNEQFF TGCGCCAGCAGCTTGCTCTTAACGGGAGCCCAACCCTACAATGAGCAGTTCTTC
TRBJ1-2 few TRBV11-2 TRBD1 CASSAKGALGYTF TGTGCCAGCAGCGCAAAGGGGGCGCTTGGCTACACCTTC
TRBJ1-4 few TRBV7-9 TRBD1 CASSSQRGRVGEKLFF TGTGCCAGCAGCTCCCAGAGGGGGCGCGTCGGTGAAAAACTGTTTTTT
TRBJ2-7 few TRBV28 . CASSLIASRRGYEQYF TGTGCCAGCAGTTTAATAGCGAGCAGGCGAGGCTACGAGCAGTACTTC
TRBJ1-5 few TRBV6-5 . CASSEQYSNQPQHF TGTGCCAGCAGCGAACAGTATAGCAATCAGCCCCAGCATTTT
TRBJ2-7 . TRBV29-1 . CSVWDNSYEQYF TGTAGCGTTTGGGACAACTCCTACGAGCAGTACTTC
TRBJ2-2 . TRBV6-5 . CASSYLNGELFF TGTGCCAGCAGTTATCTAAACGGGGAGCTGTTTTTT
TRBJ2-2 . TRBV19 . CATQTRTASGELFF TGTGCCACCCAAACCCGGACAGCTTCCGGGGAGCTGTTTTTT
TRBJ1-1 . TRBV27 . CASSLIDAGPTEAFF TGTGCCAGCAGTTTAATCGACGCGGGCCCCACTGAAGCTTTCTTT
TRBJ1-5 . TRBV15 TRBD1 CATGDRGQSNQPQHF TGTGCCACGGGGGACAGGGGTCAAAGCAATCAGCCCCAGCATTTT
TRBJ2-3 . TRBV27 TRBD2 CASTAWGGTDTQYF TGTGCCAGCACCGCGTGGGGGGGGACAGATACGCAGTATTTT
TRBJ2-7 . TRBV28 TRBD1 CASSLWGQPADYEQYF TGTGCCAGCAGTTTATGGGGACAGCCTGCCGACTACGAGCAGTACTTC
TRBJ1-2 . TRBV10-3 TRBD1 CAINTGDSNYGYTF TGTGCCATCAATACAGGGGATTCCAACTATGGCTACACCTTC
TRBJ2-7 . TRBV5-4 TRBD1 CASSSPKQGAGYEQYF TGTGCCAGCAGCTCACCCAAACAGGGGGCCGGGTACGAGCAGTACTTC
TRBJ2-7 . TRBV18 TRBD1 CASSLGQVYEQYF TGTGCCAGCTCCCTCGGACAGGTCTACGAGCAGTACTTC
TRBJ2-3 once TRBV19 . CASSAGQDTQYF TGTGCCAGTAGTGCGGGGCAAGATACGCAGTATTTT
TRBJ2-3 . TRBV7-9 TRBD2 CASSFFSGTTDTQYF TGTGCCAGCAGCTTTTTTAGCGGGACCACAGATACGCAGTATTTT
TRBJ1-4 . TRBV27 . CASSLSPQAATNEKLFF TGTGCCAGCAGTTTATCTCCACAGGCGGCAACTAATGAAAAACTGTTTTTT
TRBJ2-5 once TRBV2 TRBD2 CASSEVFTSGRGVRETQYF TGTGCCAGCAGTGAAGTCTTTACTAGCGGGAGGGGAGTGAGGGAGACCCAGTACTTC
TRBJ1-1 . TRBV12-5 . CASGLERGAEAFF TGTGCTAGTGGTTTGGAGCGGGGGGCTGAAGCTTTCTTT
TRBJ1-1 . TRBV29-1 TRBD1 CSAQPDRLMNTEAFF TGCAGCGCCCAGCCGGACAGGCTTATGAACACTGAAGCTTTCTTT
TRBJ1-2 . TRBV9 TRBD1 CASSARTTGSYGYTF TGTGCCAGCAGCGCCCGGACGACAGGGAGCTATGGCTACACCTTC
TRBJ1-2 once TRBV30 . CAWTRGLSNYGYTF TGTGCCTGGACCAGAGGGCTGTCTAACTATGGCTACACCTTC
TRBJ2-1 . TRBV15 . CATSRIDSTYNEQFF TGTGCCACCAGCAGGATAGACAGCACGTACAATGAGCAGTTCTTC
TRBJ2-1 few TRBV5-6 TRBD2 CASSFLAGGGNEQFF TGTGCCAGCAGCTTCCTAGCGGGGGGGGGCAATGAGCAGTTCTTC
TRBJ2-1 . TRBV7-8 TRBD2 CASSFRSGASGVYNEQFF TGTGCCAGCAGCTTTAGGTCTGGGGCTAGCGGGGTATACAATGAGCAGTTCTTC
TRBJ1-1 . TRBV9 . CASSGGWGGDTEAFF TGTGCCAGCAGCGGAGGCTGGGGGGGGGACACTGAAGCTTTCTTT
TRBJ2-1 few TRBV9 TRBD1 CASSAQGAIYNEQFF TGTGCCAGCAGCGCCCAGGGGGCGATTTACAATGAGCAGTTCTTC
TRBJ1-5 . TRBV5-3 . CARSLPLRPQHF TGTGCCAGAAGCTTGCCCCTTCGGCCCCAGCATTTT
TRBJ2-1 . TRBV6-6 TRBD1 CASSYSGDRAFNEQFF TGTGCCAGCAGTTACTCTGGTGACAGGGCTTTCAATGAGCAGTTCTTC
TRBJ2-7 few TRBV9 . CASSVRDTGSYEQYF TGTGCCAGCAGCGTAAGGGACACTGGCTCCTACGAGCAGTACTTC
TRBJ1-3 . TRBV9 . CASSKLSGITGNTIYF TGTGCCAGCAGCAAACTCTCCGGGATTACTGGAAACACCATATATTTT
TRBJ2-1 . TRBV27 TRBD2 CATRRAPGLAGVLSYNEQFF TGTGCCACCAGGAGGGCCCCGGGACTAGCGGGAGTGCTCTCCTACAATGAGCAGTTCTTC
TRBJ2-1 . TRBV6-5 TRBD2 CASNGGASYNEQFF TGTGCCAGCAACGGGGGGGCCTCCTACAATGAGCAGTTCTTC
TRBJ1-1 . TRBV5-4 . CASSHRDGITEAFF TGTGCCAGCAGCCACAGGGATGGGATCACTGAAGCTTTCTTT
TRBJ1-2 . TRBV27 . CASSLSFDGGGYTF TGTGCCAGCAGTTTATCGTTTGATGGCGGAGGCTACACCTTC
TRBJ2-7 once TRBV5-8 TRBD1 CASLYFPGQKSSSIIYEQYF TGTGCCAGCCTCTACTTTCCGGGACAGAAATCCTCATCGATTATCTACGAGCAGTACTTC
TRBJ2-1 . TRBV6-5 TRBD2 CASSPGLAVAGEQFF TGTGCCAGCAGTCCAGGACTAGCGGTAGCAGGTGAGCAGTTCTTC
TRBJ2-2 . TRBV2 . CASSDDSTGHPGELFF TGTGCCAGCAGCGACGATTCAACGGGTCATCCCGGGGAGCTGTTTTTT
TRBJ1-3 . TRBV5-1 TRBD1 CASSPRTGGSGNTIYF TGCGCCAGCAGCCCCCGGACAGGGGGCTCTGGAAACACCATATATTTT
TRBJ1-6 . TRBV6-5 . CASTTTGISPLHF TGTGCCAGCACGACAACAGGGATTTCACCCCTCCACTTT
TRBJ1-1 few TRBV5-6 TRBD1 CASSGTGQGESEAFF TGTGCCAGCAGCGGGACGGGACAGGGGGAATCTGAAGCTTTCTTT
TRBJ2-1 few TRBV5-1 . CASSLVPGGAGNEQFF TGCGCCAGCAGCTTGGTACCAGGGGGAGCGGGCAATGAGCAGTTCTTC
TRBJ2-7 few TRBV6-5 . CASSYSRGSRYEQYF TGTGCCAGCAGTTACTCGAGGGGGAGCCGTTACGAGCAGTACTTC
TRBJ1-1 . TRBV5-1 . CASSLDSHPNTEAFF TGCGCCAGCAGCTTGGACAGCCATCCGAACACTGAAGCTTTCTTT
TRBJ2-5 . TRBV2 TRBD1 CASSELAYRQGQTQYF TGTGCCAGCAGTGAATTAGCGTACAGACAGGGGCAGACCCAGTACTTC